This T cell receptor (beta chain) was profiled in a study of beta chain features in type 1 diabetes. Of the isolated RNA, all was reverse transcribed, and so the sequenced material was expressed TCRB transcripts. The repertoire was sequenced with immunoSEQ multiplex PCR; TCRdb's copy has only in-frame clones and lacks some. The sample lists about 140,000 clones, 9% to 10% occurring once. The germline gives CDR1 MGHDK, CDR2 SYGVNS. CDR3 length: 18 amino acids. Unmatched junction bases numbered 13, after V lost 5 bases and J lost 4 bases. The TCR comes from a woman between 40 and 55 years old in good health. Sequencing used central memory CD4+ T cells from blood. V gene TRBV25-1 combines with J gene TRBJ2-6, with 8 nucleotides matching TRBD1. CDR3 residues: CASSTGRGRRGGANVLTF. The CDR3 region has the DNA TGTGCCAGCAGTACGGGCAGGGGGCGCAGAGGGGGGGCCAACGTCCTGACTTTC.